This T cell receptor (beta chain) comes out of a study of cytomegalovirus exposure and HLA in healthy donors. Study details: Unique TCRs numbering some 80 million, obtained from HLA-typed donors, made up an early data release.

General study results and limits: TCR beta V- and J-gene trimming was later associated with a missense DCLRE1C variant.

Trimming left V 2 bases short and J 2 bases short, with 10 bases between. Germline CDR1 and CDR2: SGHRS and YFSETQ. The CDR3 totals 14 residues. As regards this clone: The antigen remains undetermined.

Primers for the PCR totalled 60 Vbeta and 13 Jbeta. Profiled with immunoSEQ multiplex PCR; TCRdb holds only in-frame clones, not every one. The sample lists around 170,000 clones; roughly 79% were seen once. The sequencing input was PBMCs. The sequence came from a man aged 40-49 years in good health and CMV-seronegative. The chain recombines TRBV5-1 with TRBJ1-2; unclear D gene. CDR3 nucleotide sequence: TGCGCCAGCAGCTTTATCAGGAAAAACTATGGCTACACCTTC. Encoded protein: CASSFIRKNYGYTF.